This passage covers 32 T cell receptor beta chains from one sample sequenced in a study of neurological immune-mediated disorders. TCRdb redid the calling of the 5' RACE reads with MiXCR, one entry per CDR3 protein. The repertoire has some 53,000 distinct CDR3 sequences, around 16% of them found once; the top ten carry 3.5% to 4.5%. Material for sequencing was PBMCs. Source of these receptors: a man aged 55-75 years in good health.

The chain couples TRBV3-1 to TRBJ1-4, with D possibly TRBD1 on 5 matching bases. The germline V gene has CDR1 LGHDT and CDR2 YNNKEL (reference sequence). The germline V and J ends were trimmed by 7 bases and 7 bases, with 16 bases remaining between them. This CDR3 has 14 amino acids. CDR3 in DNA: TGTGCCAGCACTCACCTACGCGGGGGTGAAAAACTGTTTTTT. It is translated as CASTHLRGGEKLFF.

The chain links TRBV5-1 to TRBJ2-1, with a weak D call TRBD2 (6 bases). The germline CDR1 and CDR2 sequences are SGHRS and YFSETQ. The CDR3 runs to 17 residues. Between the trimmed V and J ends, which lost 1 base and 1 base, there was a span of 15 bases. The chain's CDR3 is CASSLLPSDGSYNEQFF. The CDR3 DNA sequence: TGCGCCAGCAGCTTGCTGCCTAGCGATGGTTCCTACAATGAGCAGTTCTTC.

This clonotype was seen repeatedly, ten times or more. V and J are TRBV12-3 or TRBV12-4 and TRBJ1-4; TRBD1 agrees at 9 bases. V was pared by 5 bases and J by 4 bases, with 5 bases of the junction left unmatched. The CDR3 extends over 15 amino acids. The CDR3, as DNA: TGTGCCAGCAGTCCTAGACAGGGGGGTAATGAAAAACTGTTTTTT. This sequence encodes CASSPRQGGNEKLFF.

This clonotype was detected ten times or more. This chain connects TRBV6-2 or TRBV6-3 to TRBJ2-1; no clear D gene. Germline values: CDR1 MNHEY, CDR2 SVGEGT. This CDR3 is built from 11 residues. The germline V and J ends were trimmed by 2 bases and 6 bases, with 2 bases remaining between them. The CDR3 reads CASSYGNEQFF. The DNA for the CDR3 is TGTGCCAGCAGTTACGGCAATGAGCAGTTCTTC.

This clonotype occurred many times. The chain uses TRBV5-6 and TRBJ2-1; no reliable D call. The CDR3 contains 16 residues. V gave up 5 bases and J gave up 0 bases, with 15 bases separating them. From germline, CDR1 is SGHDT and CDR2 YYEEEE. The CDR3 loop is CASSSPSRRSYNEQFF. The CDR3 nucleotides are TGTGCCAGCAGTTCCCCTTCTAGGCGCTCCTACAATGAGCAGTTCTTC.

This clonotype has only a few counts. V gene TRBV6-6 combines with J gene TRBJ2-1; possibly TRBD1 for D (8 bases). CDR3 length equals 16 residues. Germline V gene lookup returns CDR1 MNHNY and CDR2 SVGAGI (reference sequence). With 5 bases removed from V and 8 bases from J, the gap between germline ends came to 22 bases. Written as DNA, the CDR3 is TGTGCCAGCAGTCAAGGGAGGGCAGGGGGCTCTTATGAGCAGTTCTTC. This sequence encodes CASSQGRAGGSYEQFF.

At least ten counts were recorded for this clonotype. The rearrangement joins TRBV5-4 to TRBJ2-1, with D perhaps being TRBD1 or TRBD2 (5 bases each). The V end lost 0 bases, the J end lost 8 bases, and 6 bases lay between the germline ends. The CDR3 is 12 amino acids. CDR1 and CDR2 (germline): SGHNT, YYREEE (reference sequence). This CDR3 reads CASSLVGDEQFF. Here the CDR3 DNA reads TGTGCCAGCAGCTTGGTGGGGGATGAGCAGTTCTTC.

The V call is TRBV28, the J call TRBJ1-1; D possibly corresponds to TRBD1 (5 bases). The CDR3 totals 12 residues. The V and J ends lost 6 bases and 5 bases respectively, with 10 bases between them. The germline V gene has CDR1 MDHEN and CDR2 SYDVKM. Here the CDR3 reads CASRTGGTEAFF. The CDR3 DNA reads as TGTGCCAGCAGGACCGGGGGGACTGAAGCTTTCTTT.

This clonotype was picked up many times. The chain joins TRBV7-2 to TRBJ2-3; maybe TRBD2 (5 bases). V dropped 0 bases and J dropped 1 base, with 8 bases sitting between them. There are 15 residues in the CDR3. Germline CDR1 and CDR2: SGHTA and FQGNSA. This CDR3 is CASSLASARTDTQYF. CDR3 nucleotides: TGTGCCAGCAGCTTAGCTAGCGCACGCACAGATACGCAGTATTTT.

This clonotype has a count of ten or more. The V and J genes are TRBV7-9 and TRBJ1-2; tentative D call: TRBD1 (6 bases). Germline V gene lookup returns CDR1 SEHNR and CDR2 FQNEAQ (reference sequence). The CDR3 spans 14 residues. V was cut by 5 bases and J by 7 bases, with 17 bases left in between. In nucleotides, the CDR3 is TGTGCCAGCAGCCCCAACAGGGACCCCTTTGGCTACACCTTC. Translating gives CASSPNRDPFGYTF. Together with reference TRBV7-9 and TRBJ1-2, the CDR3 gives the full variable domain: DTGVSQNPRHKITKRGQNVTFRCDPISEHNRLYWYRQTLGQGPEFLTYFQNEAQLEKSRLLSDRFSAERPKGSFSTLEIQRTEQGDSAMYLCASSPNRDPFGYTFGSGTRLTVV.

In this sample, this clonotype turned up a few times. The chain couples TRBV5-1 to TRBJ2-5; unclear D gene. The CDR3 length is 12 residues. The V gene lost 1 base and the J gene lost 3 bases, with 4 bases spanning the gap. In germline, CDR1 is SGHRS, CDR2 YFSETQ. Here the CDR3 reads CASSLTEETQYF. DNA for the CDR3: TGCGCCAGCAGCTTGACAGAAGAGACCCAGTACTTC.

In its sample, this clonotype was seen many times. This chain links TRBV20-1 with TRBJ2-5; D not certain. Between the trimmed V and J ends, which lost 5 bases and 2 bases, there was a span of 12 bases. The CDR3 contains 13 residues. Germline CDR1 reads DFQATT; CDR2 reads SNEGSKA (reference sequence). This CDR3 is CSALILSQETQYF. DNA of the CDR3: TGCAGTGCTCTGATTTTGAGTCAAGAGACCCAGTACTTC.

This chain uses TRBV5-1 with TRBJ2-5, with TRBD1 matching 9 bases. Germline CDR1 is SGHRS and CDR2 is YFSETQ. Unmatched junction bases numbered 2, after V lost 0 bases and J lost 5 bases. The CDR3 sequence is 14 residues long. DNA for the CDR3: TGCGCCAGCAGCTTGGGGACAGGGGTGGAGACCCAGTACTTC. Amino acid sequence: CASSLGTGVETQYF.

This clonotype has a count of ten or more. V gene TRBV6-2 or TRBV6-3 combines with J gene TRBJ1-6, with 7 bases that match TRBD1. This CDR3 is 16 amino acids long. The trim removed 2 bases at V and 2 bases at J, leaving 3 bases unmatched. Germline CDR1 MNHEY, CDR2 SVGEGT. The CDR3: CASSYSGQAYNSPLHF. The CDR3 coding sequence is TGTGCCAGCAGTTACAGCGGACAGGCCTATAATTCACCCCTCCACTTT.

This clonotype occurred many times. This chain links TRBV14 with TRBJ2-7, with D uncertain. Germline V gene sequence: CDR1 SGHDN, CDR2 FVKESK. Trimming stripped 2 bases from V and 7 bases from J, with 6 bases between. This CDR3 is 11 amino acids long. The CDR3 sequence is CASSQKREQYF. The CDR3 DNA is TGTGCCAGCAGCCAAAAACGGGAGCAGTACTTC.

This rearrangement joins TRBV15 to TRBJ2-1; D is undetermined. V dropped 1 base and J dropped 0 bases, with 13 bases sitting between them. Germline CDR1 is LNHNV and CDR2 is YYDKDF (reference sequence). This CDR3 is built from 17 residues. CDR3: CATSRGGVSSSYNEQFF. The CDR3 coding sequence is TGTGCCACCAGCAGAGGTGGTGTGTCGAGCTCCTACAATGAGCAGTTCTTC.

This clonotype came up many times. CDR3 DNA: TGTGCCAGCAGCCCGAGGACAGGGAAGGACGAGCAGTACTTC. Translating it yields CASSPRTGKDEQYF. The chain links TRBV28 to TRBJ2-7; 8 bases are shared with TRBD1. After removal of 6 bases from V and 5 bases from J, the junction contained 9 bases not matched to a gene. CDR1 is MDHEN, CDR2 SYDVKM, per germline. CDR3 length: 14 amino acids.

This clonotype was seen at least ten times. CDR3 in amino acids: CASSLAPGRAGAEAFF. CDR3 DNA sequence: TGTGCCAGCAGCTTAGCCCCGGGCAGGGCGGGCGCTGAAGCTTTCTTT. This rearrangement joins TRBV7-2 to TRBJ1-1, with a tentative D call TRBD1 (5 bases). V was trimmed by 0 bases and J by 6 bases, leaving 17 bases between them. Germline V gene sequence: CDR1 SGHTA, CDR2 FQGNSA. This CDR3 is built from 16 residues.

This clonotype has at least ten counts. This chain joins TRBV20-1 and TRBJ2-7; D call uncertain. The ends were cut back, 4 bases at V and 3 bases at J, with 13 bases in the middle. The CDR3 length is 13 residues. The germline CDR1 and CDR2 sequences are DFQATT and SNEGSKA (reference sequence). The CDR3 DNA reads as TGCAGTGCTACCCCCCTGATAAACTACGAGCAGTACTTC. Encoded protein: CSATPLINYEQYF.

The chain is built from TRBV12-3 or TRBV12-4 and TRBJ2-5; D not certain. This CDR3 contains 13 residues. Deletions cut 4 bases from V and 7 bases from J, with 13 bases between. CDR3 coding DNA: TGTGCCAGCAGTTCGGTCGCGCTGGGGACCCAGTACTTC. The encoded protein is CASSSVALGTQYF.

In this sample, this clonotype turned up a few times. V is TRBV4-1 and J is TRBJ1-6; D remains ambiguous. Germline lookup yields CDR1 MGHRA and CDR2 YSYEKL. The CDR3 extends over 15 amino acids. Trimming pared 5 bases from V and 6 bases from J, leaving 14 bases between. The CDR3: CASSSGGNLNSPLHF. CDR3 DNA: TGCGCCAGCAGCTCCGGAGGGAACCTTAATTCACCCCTCCACTTT.

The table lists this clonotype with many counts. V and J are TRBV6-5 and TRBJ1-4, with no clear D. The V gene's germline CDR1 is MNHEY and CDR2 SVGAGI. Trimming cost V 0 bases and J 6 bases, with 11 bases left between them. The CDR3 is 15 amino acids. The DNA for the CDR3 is TGTGCCAGCAGTTACTCCGGTTCATCTGATGAAAAACTGTTTTTT. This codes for CASSYSGSSDEKLFF.

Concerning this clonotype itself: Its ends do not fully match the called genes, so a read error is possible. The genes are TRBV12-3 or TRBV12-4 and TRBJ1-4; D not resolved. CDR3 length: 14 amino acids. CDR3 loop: CTSSTLGSEEKLFF. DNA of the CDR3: TGTACCAGCAGTACACTGGGGAGCGAAGAAAAACTGTTCTTT.

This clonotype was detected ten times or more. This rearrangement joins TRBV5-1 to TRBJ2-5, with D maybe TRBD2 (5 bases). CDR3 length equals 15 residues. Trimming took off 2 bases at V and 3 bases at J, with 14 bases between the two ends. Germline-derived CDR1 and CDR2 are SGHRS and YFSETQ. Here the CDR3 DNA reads TGCGCCAGCAGCTTTATTCGGGGTGGCGAAGAGACCCAGTACTTC. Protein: CASSFIRGGEETQYF.

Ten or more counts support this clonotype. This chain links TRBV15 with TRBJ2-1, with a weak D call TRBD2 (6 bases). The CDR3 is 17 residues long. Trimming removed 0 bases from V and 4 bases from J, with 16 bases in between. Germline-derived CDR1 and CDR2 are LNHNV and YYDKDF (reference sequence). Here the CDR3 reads CATSRDRVGGGYNEQFF. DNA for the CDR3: TGTGCCACCAGCAGAGATCGAGTGGGAGGTGGGTACAATGAGCAGTTCTTC.

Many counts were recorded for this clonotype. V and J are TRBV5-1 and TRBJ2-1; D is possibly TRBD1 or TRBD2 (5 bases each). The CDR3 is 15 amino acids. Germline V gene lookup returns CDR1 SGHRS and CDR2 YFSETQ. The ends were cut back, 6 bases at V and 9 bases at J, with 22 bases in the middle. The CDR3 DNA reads TGCGCCAGCACCCAGGGTCGGTCCCTTGGGGGTGAGCAGTTCTTC. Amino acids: CASTQGRSLGGEQFF.

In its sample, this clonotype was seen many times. The DNA for the CDR3 is TGTGCCAGCAAGAGTTCCGGGACAGTCAAAGCTTTCTTT. Amino acids: CASKSSGTVKAFF. The chain has TRBV28 and TRBJ1-1; 7 nucleotides align to TRBD1. Germline V lookup: CDR1 MDHEN, CDR2 SYDVKM. After removal of 7 bases from V and 9 bases from J, the junction contained 11 bases not matched to a gene. The CDR3 has 13 amino acids.

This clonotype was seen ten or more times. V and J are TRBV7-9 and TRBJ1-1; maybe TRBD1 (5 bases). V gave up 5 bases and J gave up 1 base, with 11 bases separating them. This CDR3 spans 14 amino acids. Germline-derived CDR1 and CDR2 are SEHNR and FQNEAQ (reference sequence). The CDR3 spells CASSPVGGNTEAFF. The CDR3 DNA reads TGTGCCAGCAGCCCCGTGGGGGGGAACACTGAAGCTTTCTTT.

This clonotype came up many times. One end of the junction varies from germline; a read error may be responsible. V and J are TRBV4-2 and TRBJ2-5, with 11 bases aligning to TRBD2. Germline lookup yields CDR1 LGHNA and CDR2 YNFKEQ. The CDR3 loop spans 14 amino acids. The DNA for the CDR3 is TGTGCCAGCAGCCTAGCGGGAGGGTTGGAGACTCAGTACTTC. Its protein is CASSLAGGLETQYF.

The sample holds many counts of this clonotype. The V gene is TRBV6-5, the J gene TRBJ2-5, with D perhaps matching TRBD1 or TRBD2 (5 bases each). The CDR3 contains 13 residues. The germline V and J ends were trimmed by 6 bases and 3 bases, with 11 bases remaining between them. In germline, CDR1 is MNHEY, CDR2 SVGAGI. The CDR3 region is CASSPGRKETQYF. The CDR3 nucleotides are TGTGCCAGCAGCCCGGGACGGAAAGAGACCCAGTACTTC.

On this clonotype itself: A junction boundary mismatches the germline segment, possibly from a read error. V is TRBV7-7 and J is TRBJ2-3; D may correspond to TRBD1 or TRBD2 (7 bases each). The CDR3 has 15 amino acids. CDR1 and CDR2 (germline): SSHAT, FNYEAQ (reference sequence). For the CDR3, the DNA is TGTGCTAGCAGCGCTCGACAGGGAGGGACAGATACGCAGTATTTT. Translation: CASSARQGGTDTQYF.

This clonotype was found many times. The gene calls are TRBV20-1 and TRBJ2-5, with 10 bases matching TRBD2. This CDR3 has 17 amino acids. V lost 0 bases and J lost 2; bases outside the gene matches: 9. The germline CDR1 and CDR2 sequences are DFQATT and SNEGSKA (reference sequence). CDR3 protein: CSARDPWTSGTQETQYF. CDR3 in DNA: TGCAGTGCTAGAGACCCGTGGACTAGCGGAACACAAGAGACCCAGTACTTC.